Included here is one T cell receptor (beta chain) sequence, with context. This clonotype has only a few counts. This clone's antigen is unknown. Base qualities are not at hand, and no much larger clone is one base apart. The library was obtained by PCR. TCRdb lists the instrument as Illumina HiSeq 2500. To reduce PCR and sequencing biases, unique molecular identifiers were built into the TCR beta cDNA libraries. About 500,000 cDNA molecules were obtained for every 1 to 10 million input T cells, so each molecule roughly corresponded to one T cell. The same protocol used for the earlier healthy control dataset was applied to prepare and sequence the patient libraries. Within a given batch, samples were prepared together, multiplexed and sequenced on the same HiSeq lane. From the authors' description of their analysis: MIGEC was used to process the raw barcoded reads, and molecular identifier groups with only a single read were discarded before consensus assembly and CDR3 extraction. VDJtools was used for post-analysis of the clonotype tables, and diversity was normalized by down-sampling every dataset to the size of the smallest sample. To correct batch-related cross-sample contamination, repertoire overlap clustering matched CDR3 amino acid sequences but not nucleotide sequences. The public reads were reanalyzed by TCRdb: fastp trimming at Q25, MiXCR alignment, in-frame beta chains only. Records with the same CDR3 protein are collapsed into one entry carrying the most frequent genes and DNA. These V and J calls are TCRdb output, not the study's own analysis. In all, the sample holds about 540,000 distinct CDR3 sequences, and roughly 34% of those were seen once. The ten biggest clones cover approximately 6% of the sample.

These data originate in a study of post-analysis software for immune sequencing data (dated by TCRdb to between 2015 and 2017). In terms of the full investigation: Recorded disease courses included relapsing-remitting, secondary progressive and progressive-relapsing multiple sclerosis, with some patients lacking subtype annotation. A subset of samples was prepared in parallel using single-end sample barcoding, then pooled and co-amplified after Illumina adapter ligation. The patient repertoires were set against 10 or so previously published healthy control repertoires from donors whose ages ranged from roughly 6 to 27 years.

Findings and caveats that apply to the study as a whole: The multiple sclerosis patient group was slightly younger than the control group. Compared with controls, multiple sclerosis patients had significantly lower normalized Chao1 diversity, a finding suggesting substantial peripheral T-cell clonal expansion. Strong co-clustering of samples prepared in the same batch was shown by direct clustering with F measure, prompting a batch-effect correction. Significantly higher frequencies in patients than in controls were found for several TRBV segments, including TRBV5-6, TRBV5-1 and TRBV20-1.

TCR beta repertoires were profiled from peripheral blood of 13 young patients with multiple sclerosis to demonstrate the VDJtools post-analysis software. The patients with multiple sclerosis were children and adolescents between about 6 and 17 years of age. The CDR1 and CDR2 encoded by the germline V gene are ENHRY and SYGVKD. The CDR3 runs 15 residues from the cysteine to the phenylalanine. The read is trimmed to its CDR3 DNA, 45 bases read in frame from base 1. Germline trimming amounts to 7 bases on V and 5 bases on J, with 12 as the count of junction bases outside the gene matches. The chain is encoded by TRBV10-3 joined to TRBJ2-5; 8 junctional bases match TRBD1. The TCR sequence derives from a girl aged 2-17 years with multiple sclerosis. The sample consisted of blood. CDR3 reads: CAINLVQGVPETQYF. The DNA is TGTGCCATCAATCTAGTACAGGGGGTTCCGGAGACCCAGTACTTC.